The T cell receptor beta chain under discussion was sequenced for a study of cytomegalovirus exposure and HLA in healthy donors (dated by TCRdb to about 2017). Turning to the overall study: In an earlier analysis of roughly 590 of the donors, around 300 Gb of sequence data and 117 million unique TCR beta sequences from about 190 million T cells were reported. A later analysis re-analyzed previously published TCR beta repertoires from roughly 690 donors and added high-resolution HLA genotyping to study TCR occurrence patterns. Around 320 gigabases of sequencing data and 70 million to 85 million unique TCR sequences were included in an early release covering roughly 700 HLA-typed donors. A later genetic analysis used genome-wide SNP genotypes for about three fifths of the roughly 700 donors, treating that subset as a discovery cohort. The study used immunosequencing to profile the T cell repertoires of under 700 subjects and linked those repertoires to cytomegalovirus serostatus. All discovery cohort repertoires had been generated on a single sequencing platform. The study was designed to test whether signatures of past pathogen exposure could be identified by cataloging public T cell receptors. To predict cytomegalovirus infection status, the study brought together high-throughput TCR immunosequencing, statistical association of individual TCRs with disease status, and machine learning. The number of typed donors differed by locus: about 629-630 for A, B, C, DRB1 and DQB1; 500 to 550 for DQA1; about 600 for DPA1; and around 470 for DPB1. Across roughly 420 genotyped donors of the cohort, an average of about 240,000 unique TCR beta nucleotide sequences per donor were sequenced, and about a sixth of those sequences were non-productive. An earlier analysis of some 600 of the donors applied high-throughput TCR beta sequencing to assess whether each TCR beta V gene segment acted as functional or pseudogenic. Besides the first cohort of more than 650 subjects, a separate validation cohort made up of 95 to 150 different subjects was used. The later analysis used no new phenotypic data to find candidate immune exposures, relying instead on TCR beta sequences and their occurrence across donors. Because of strong linkage in the cohort, roughly five DR-DQ haplotypes were treated as single units for association and clustering. Of the approximately 400 genotyped donors, 81% were placed in the genetic ancestry cluster associated with self-reported Caucasian donors. Donor age, sex, ethnicity and CMV serostatus were compiled alongside the repertoire data. HLA typing included class I and class II loci at four-digit resolution.

The cohort comprised 666 healthy bone marrow donors. All cohort members were sampled while nominally healthy, although unrecorded immune exposures were likely present. CMV serostatus was recorded as positive for some 300 and negative for about 55% of the roughly 700 cohort members, whereas no CMV serostatus was recorded for the donor in question. A peripheral blood sample was collected from each donor, and TCR beta sequencing was performed on peripheral blood mononuclear cells. Genomic DNA was extracted from the blood cell samples with the Qiagen DNeasy Blood Extraction Kit. Broad study findings and their caveats: Most TCR sequences were observed very rarely across donors, whereas some public TCRs were present in many individuals. Linkage disequilibrium might explain the correlated functional status among segregating V segments, but an unknown experimental factor could not be excluded. Some 16 rarely observed V segments, including chromosome 9 orphons, were excluded from the earlier analysis of just under 600 of the donors because counts were too low. According to a later analysis, TCR association rates differed among HLA loci, with DRB1 alleles showing the most associated TCRs and HLA-C alleles showing the fewest. Because HLA typing was unavailable for some donors at each locus, only the typed subset was used in association tests. The authors suggested that the approach could potentially be extended to other disease states and immunological phenotypes. A total of 150 to 200 TCR beta chains were listed by the study as associated with cytomegalovirus. In a later analysis, most CMV-associated TCR beta chains were found to appear HLA-restricted, with HLA associations seemingly driven largely by CMV exposure. Broadly in line with IMGT annotations, most TCR beta V segments showed up in productive rearrangements about 87% or about 30% of the time in an earlier analysis of approximately 600 of the donors. In a later genetic analysis, a missense DCLRE1C variant was associated with V-gene and J-gene trimming of TCR beta chains, and the association was replicated in an independent cohort. In vitro tests confirmed that a few of the cytomegalovirus-associated TCR beta chains recognize cytomegalovirus antigens. CMV serostatus was the only immune exposure information available for the cohort. A further reported finding was that TCR beta sequences accurately predicted the HLA-A and HLA-B alleles for most subjects in the first cohort. In a later analysis, HLA-associated TCR beta chains were found to be more clonally expanded and to have lower generation probabilities than equally common non-associated chains. Some IMGT-functional V segments, including TRBV6-2 and TRBV6-3, could not be distinguished by the 87-base-pair reads and were therefore excluded. In this cohort, only TCR beta chains were sequenced, and detectable features were limited by the absence of alpha or paired-chain data. Compared with the approximately 670-donor mean, donors in an Asian-associated ancestry cluster had fewer N-insertions in productive TCRs, according to a later genetic analysis. A later analysis associated some 17,000 TCR beta sequences with specific HLA alleles at a false discovery rate of 0.05. In both the original and validation cohorts, the classifier was reported to diagnose cytomegalovirus status with high specificity and sensitivity. When HLA alleles, especially DR and DQ, strongly co-occurred, attributing TCR associations to individual alleles was difficult. Roughly uniform sequencing depth across donors was assumed in presence/absence analyses, although this assumption may not hold. A later analysis reported that several top co-occurrence clusters appeared linked to parvovirus B19, influenza, CMV and Epstein-Barr virus. A cluster of highly shared sequence variants was judged likely to be a technical artifact of the sequencing pipeline.

A word on this clone: This clone's antigen is unknown. Nothing much larger sits one base from this clone, and base qualities are not available.

The germline V gene encodes CDR1 SGHAT and CDR2 FQNNGV. The CDR3 covers 15 residues, taking in both the cysteine and the phenylalanine. The read is trimmed to its CDR3 DNA, 45 bases read in frame from base 1. V has 4 bases trimmed and J has 4 bases trimmed; junction bases matching no gene number 9. Libraries were made using the immunoSEQ multiplex PCR assay. The multiplex PCR relied on a mix of 60 forward primers for TCR Vbeta segments and 13 reverse primers for TCR Jbeta segments. The CDR3 region of rearranged TCR beta genes was amplified from genomic DNA by a multiplex PCR assay. The Illumina HiSeq System was used to sequence the amplified TCR beta libraries as 87-base-pair reads. The original methods were these. A later analysis tallied around 82 million unique TCR beta chains across the 610 or so repertoires, and around 9.9 million of those chains were shared by two or more donors. Raw reads were error-corrected and collapsed into unique sequences with a nearest-neighbor algorithm that merged closely related sequences to remove PCR and sequencing errors. V, D and J gene segments were assigned by aligning CDR3 sequences to IMGT reference sequences. Each retained sequence needed at least a six-nucleotide match to both a V gene segment and a J gene segment. A rearrangement was called productive if the CDR3 had no stop codons and remained in frame with V and J, and every other rearrangement was called non-productive. CDR3 was defined by IMGT convention, running from the second conserved V-encoded cysteine to the conserved J-encoded phenylalanine. The earlier analysis of more than 450 of the donors excluded sequences that lacked an unambiguous match to a single V gene segment. In an earlier analysis of several hundred of the donors, V segments were called functional above 56.7% productive rearrangements and were called segregating when the between-donor standard deviation exceeded 5%. A statistical classification framework was built to diagnose cytomegalovirus status from the catalog of TCR beta chain sequences. A later analysis assigned V and J genes by comparing TCR nucleotide sequences with IMGT/GENE-DB human TR gene sequences. A later analysis assigned CDR3 sequences and most-parsimonious VDJ recombination scenarios with the TCRdist pipeline. In a later analysis, each TCR beta chain was defined by its CDR3 amino acid sequence together with its V-gene family, and reads lacking a unique V-gene family were excluded. As a way to deal with suspected cross-contamination and a sequencing artifact, a later analysis dropped 640 or so nucleotide sequences that were highly shared and had low generation probability. In a later analysis, a clonal expansion index was calculated for each public chain from normalized within-repertoire ranks of inferred template counts. Generation probabilities in a later analysis came from a VDJ recombination model fitted to out-of-frame rearrangements, and those results were checked against IGoR. Hypergeometric tests were used in a later analysis to score TCR-TCR, TCR-HLA and TCR-CMV co-occurrence, with a repertoire-size bias correction applied to the TCR pairs. To estimate false discovery rates, a later analysis permuted the HLA or CMV assignments 20 times. In a later analysis, co-occurring TCRs were grouped using DBSCAN, and TCRdist sequence similarity was added for clustering within HLA-allele-positive subsets. Repertoires with fewer than 30,000 or more than 120,000 public chains were left out of co-occurrence clustering, as were a few repertoires with anomalous nucleotide sharing. TCRdb limited this immuneACCESS table to in-frame rearrangements with V and J called. A share of clones is missing; checked studies link under half to unresolved V genes, and the rest is unexplained. V, J and clone size are those of that table, while D and trimming were read from the DNA. Present in this sample are about 170,000 clones, just over 70% of which were seen just once. In total, the top ten clones hold roughly 2.5% of the sample.

The chain couples TRBV11-2 to TRBJ2-7, with TRBD2 identical over 8 junction bases. The sequenced sample was PBMCs. The sequence came from a human donor in good health. The CDR3 has the sequence CASSSLGGGSYEQYF. In nucleotides, the sequence is TGTGCCAGCAGCTCCCTCGGGGGGGGGAGTTACGAGCAGTACTTC.